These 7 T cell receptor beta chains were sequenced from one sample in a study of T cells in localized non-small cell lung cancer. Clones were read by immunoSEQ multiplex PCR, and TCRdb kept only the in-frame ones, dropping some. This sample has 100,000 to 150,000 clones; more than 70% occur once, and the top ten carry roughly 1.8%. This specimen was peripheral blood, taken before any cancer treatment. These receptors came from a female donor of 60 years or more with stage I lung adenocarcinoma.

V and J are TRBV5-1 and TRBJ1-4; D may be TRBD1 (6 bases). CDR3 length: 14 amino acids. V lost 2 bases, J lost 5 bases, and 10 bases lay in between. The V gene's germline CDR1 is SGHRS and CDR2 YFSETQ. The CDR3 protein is CASSFSGVNEKLFF. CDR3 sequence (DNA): TGCGCCAGCAGCTTTTCAGGGGTGAATGAAAAACTGTTTTTT.

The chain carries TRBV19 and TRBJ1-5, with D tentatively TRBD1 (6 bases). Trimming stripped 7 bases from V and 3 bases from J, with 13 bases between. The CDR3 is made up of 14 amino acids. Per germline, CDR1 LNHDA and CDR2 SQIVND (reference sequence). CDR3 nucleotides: TGTGCCAGTAAACCTGGACAGCCCAATCAGCCCCAGCATTTT. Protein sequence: CASKPGQPNQPQHF.

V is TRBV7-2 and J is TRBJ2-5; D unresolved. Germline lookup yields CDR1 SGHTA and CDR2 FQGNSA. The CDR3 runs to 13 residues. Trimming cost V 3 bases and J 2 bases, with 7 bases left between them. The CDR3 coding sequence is TGTGCCAGCAGCTTGTCGCTACAAGAGACCCAGTACTTC. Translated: CASSLSLQETQYF.

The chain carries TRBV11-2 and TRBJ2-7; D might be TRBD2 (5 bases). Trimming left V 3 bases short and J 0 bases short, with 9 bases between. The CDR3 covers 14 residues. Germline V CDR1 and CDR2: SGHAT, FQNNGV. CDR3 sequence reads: CASSFGILSYEQYF. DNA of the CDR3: TGTGCCAGCAGCTTCGGGATACTCTCCTACGAGCAGTACTTC.

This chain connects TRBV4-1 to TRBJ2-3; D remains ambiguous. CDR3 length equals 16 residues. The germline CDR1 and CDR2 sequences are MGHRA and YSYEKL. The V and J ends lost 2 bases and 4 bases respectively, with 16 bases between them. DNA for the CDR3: TGCGCCAGCAGCCAACCAATCAACCCCGGCGCAGATACGCAGTATTTT. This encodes CASSQPINPGADTQYF.

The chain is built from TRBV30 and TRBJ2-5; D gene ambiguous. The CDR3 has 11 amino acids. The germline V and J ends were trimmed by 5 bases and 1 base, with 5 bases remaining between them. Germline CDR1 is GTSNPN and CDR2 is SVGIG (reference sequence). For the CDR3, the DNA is TGTGCCTGGGCTGTCCAAGAGACCCAGTACTTC. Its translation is CAWAVQETQYF.

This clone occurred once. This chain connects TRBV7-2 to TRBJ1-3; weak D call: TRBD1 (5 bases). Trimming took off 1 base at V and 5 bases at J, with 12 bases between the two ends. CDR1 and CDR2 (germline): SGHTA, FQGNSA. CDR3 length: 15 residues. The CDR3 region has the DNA TGTGCCAGCAGCTTAGAGACAGACCCCAGAAACACCATATATTTT. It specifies CASSLETDPRNTIYF.